One sample yielded the 7 T cell receptor beta chains listed below, sequenced in a study of blood T cell repertoires in COVID-19. The table came from immunoSEQ multiplex PCR; TCRdb's copy has only in-frame clones and leaves some out. The sample records approximately 280,000 clones, 89% being singletons. Source material: peripheral blood. The receptor set was obtained from a man aged 50-59 years with acute or convalescent COVID-19.

The chain joins TRBV30 to TRBJ1-2; 11 nucleotides agree with TRBD1. The CDR3 is made up of 14 amino acids. V was pared by 0 bases and J by 4 bases, with 1 base of the junction left unmatched. Germline V CDR1 and CDR2: GTSNPN, SVGIG (reference sequence). CDR3 amino acids: CAWSVGTGGYGYTF. CDR3 DNA: TGTGCCTGGAGTGTCGGGACAGGGGGCTATGGCTACACCTTC.

The chain recombines TRBV4-1 with TRBJ1-2; the D is unclear. The ends were cut back, 4 bases at V and 1 base at J, with 13 bases in the middle. CDR3 size: 15 residues. Germline CDR1 is MGHRA and CDR2 is YSYEKL. The CDR3 protein is CASSPLGGSNYGYTF. The CDR3 coding sequence is TGCGCCAGCAGCCCCTTAGGAGGGAGTAACTATGGCTACACCTTC.

As regards this clone: A read error may account for a junction end that differs from germline. The V call is TRBV7-7, the J call TRBJ2-5, with 9 bases fitting TRBD1. The CDR3 covers 16 residues. CDR1 is SSHAT and CDR2 is FNYEAQ in the germline V gene (reference sequence). CDR3 region: CASSSTGTGMIGTQYF. Written as DNA, the CDR3 is TGTGCTAGCAGCTCCACCGGGACAGGGATGATTGGGACCCAGTACTTC. Combining the CDR3 with reference TRBV7-7 and TRBJ2-5 gives the whole variable domain GAGVSQSPRYKVTKRGQDVTLRCDPISSHATLYWYQQALGQGPEFLTYFNYEAQPDKSGLPSDRFSAERPEGSISTLTIQRTEQRDSAMYRCASSSTGTGMIGTQYFGPGTRLLVL.

The chain has TRBV5-1 and TRBJ2-5; TRBD2 matches at 11 bases. This CDR3 spans 14 amino acids. Trimming removed 3 bases from V and 5 bases from J; junction bases left unmatched: 3. The germline gives CDR1 SGHRS, CDR2 YFSETQ. The CDR3 region has the DNA TGCGCCAGCAGCTCGACTAGCGGGGCTGAGACCCAGTACTTC. Encoded protein: CASSSTSGAETQYF.

This sequence joins TRBV7-2 and TRBJ1-2, with D unresolved. Per the germline V gene, CDR1 is SGHTA and CDR2 is FQGNSA. V dropped 3 bases and J dropped 5 bases, with 13 bases sitting between them. The CDR3 is 14 residues long. The CDR3, as DNA: TGTGCCAGCAGCTTCCCGGGATCCTTTTATGGCTACACCTTC. It yields the protein CASSFPGSFYGYTF.

CDR3: CASSEVEYGYTF. The CDR3 bases are TGTGCCAGCAGTGAGGTCGAGTATGGCTACACCTTC. The chain is built from TRBV6-1 and TRBJ1-2; D remains unclear. CDR1 and CDR2 (germline): MNHNS, SASEGT. This CDR3 region has 12 residues. V was clipped by 3 bases and J by 5 bases, with 7 bases between them.

The chain links TRBV3-1 (or the pseudogene TRBV3-2) to TRBJ2-4; 7 nucleotides agree with TRBD1. V gave up 4 bases and J gave up 0 bases; unmatched junction bases: 6. Germline assignment: CDR1 LGHDT and CDR2 YNNKEL (reference sequence). The CDR3 consists of 16 residues. CDR3 DNA: TGTGCCAGCAGCCGAGGACAGGCCTTAGCCAAAAACATTCAGTACTTC. Its protein is CASSRGQALAKNIQYF.